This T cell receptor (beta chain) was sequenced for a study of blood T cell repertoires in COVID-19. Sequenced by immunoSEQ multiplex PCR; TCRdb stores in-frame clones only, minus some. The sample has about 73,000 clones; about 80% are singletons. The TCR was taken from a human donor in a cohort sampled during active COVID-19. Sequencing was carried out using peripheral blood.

The CDR3 nucleotides are TGTGCCAGCACCTTGCCCAGGGTCTATAATTCACCCCTCCACTTT. Amino acid sequence: CASTLPRVYNSPLHF. The genes are TRBV6-5 and TRBJ1-6, with a possible D match to TRBD1 (5 bases). V shed 7 bases and J shed 3 bases, with 13 bases lying between them. The CDR3 spans 15 residues. CDR1 is MNHEY, CDR2 SVGAGI, per germline.